A single TCR beta chain is shown here with its context. Primers included in the PCR were 60 Vbeta and 13 Jbeta primers. Using immunoSEQ multiplex PCR, the repertoire was profiled, and TCRdb retains in-frame clones only, with some absent. The sample includes under 250,000 clones. This specimen belongs to a study of cytomegalovirus exposure and HLA in healthy donors. The CDR3 spans 13 residues. Germline V CDR1 and CDR2: MNHNS, SASEGT. This TCR came from a girl aged 2 to 10 in good health and CMV-seropositive. The rearrangement uses TRBV6-1 and TRBJ2-5, with 9 bases lining up with TRBD2. TRBJ2-7 matches the DNA end more closely, so the J call is doubtful. Sequences were obtained from PBMCs. CDR3 nucleotide sequence: TGTGCCAGCAGTCAGACTAGCGGCTACGAGCAGTACTTC. This gives the protein CASSQTSGYEQYF.